This passage covers 12 T cell receptor beta chains from one sample sequenced in a study of TIL therapy for anti-PD-1-resistant metastatic lung cancer. Time point indicated: pre-treatment sample, taken before nivolumab and TIL therapy. Sequencing used immunoSEQ v3. Only in-frame clones appear in the TCRdb table, and some are missing; sequencing was by immunoSEQ multiplex PCR. The sample holds about 59,000 clones, 73% seen once. Sequencing used blood, obtained at baseline. Every receptor here comes from a person aged 25-85 years with non-small cell lung cancer.

The chain carries TRBV14 and TRBJ1-1; D ambiguous. Germline values: CDR1 SGHDN, CDR2 FVKESK. The CDR3 has 13 amino acids. Trimming left V 3 bases short and J 4 bases short, with 9 bases between. The CDR3 bases are TGTGCCAGCAGCCAGATCCTGCGCACTGAAGCTTTCTTT. Protein: CASSQILRTEAFF.

This rearrangement joins TRBV6-6 to TRBJ2-1; 7 bases are a match to TRBD2. CDR1 and CDR2 from the germline V gene are MNHNY and SVGAGI (reference sequence). V dropped 4 bases and J dropped 9; count of bases not matched to a gene: 6. CDR3 length: 13 amino acids. The CDR3 region has the DNA TGTGCCAGCAGTTCCTTGGGGGGGAGTGAGCAGTTCTTC. The encoded protein is CASSSLGGSEQFF.

The rearrangement links TRBV7-9 to TRBJ2-7, with D perhaps being TRBD1 or TRBD2 (5 bases each). The CDR3 has 13 residues. Germline assignment: CDR1 SEHNR and CDR2 FQNEAQ (reference sequence). V lost 4 bases and J 0 bases, leaving 7 bases between the germline ends. CDR3 amino acids: CASSYGTSYEQYF. CDR3 nucleotides: TGTGCCAGCAGCTATGGGACCTCCTACGAGCAGTACTTC. Variable domain in full (rest from reference TRBV7-9 and TRBJ2-7): DTGVSQNPRHKITKRGQNVTFRCDPISEHNRLYWYRQTLGQGPEFLTYFQNEAQLEKSRLLSDRFSAERPKGSFSTLEIQRTEQGDSAMYLCASSYGTSYEQYFGPGTRLTVT.

The genes are TRBV6-5 and TRBJ2-7; the D gene could be TRBD1 or TRBD2 (5 bases each). Trimming took off 6 bases at V and 0 bases at J, with 9 bases between the two ends. The germline V gene encodes CDR1 MNHEY and CDR2 SVGAGI. The CDR3 has 13 amino acids. CDR3: CASRGTDSYEQYF. CDR3 DNA sequence: TGTGCCAGCAGGGGGACGGACTCCTACGAGCAGTACTTC.

The V call is TRBV5-6, the J call TRBJ2-3, with D perhaps TRBD1 (6 bases). The CDR3 consists of 17 residues. V lost 1 base and J 0 bases, leaving 15 bases between the germline ends. Germline V gives CDR1 SGHDT, CDR2 YYEEEE. CDR3 sequence reads: CASSLLGTGLSTDTQYF. As DNA, the CDR3 is TGTGCCAGCAGCTTGTTAGGCACAGGGTTGAGCACAGATACGCAGTATTTT.

The genes are TRBV7-6 and TRBJ2-7; 9 bases align to TRBD1. Trimming took 1 base from V and 2 from J; bases not matched to a gene: 0. Per the germline V gene, CDR1 is SGHVS and CDR2 is FNYEAQ. The CDR3 spans 14 residues. CDR3 coding DNA: TGTGCCAGCAGCTTAGACAGGGGGCCCTACGAGCAGTACTTC. Encoded protein: CASSLDRGPYEQYF.

V usage is TRBV11-3 and J usage is TRBJ2-7; possible D gene TRBD1, 7 bases. Trimming shortened V by 5 bases and J by 0 bases, and 11 bases separated the two germline ends. Germline CDR1 reads SGHNT; CDR2 reads YENEEA. The CDR3 consists of 14 residues. The CDR3 sequence: CASSPQGGSYEQYF. Here the CDR3 DNA reads TGTGCCAGCAGCCCCCAGGGGGGCTCCTACGAGCAGTACTTC.

V gene TRBV28 combines with J gene TRBJ2-7; D is possibly TRBD2 (7 bases). CDR3 length equals 15 residues. The V end lost 6 bases, the J end lost 0 bases, and 15 bases lay between the germline ends. Germline V gene sequence: CDR1 MDHEN, CDR2 SYDVKM. In DNA, the CDR3 is TGTGCCAGCAGCCGGGGAGGGGGGAGCTCCTACGAGCAGTACTTC. Protein: CASSRGGGSSYEQYF.

The genes are TRBV27 and TRBJ1-5; TRBD1 might be the D (5 bases). The germline V gene has CDR1 MNHEY and CDR2 SMNVEV (reference sequence). CDR3 length: 14 residues. The V and J ends lost 9 bases and 3 bases respectively, with 15 bases between them. CDR3 protein: CASGKGSNNQPQHF. CDR3 sequence (DNA): TGTGCCAGTGGGAAGGGGTCCAACAATCAGCCCCAGCATTTT.

This chain links TRBV28 with TRBJ2-7, with 10 bases lining up with TRBD1. The junction had 11 bases not matched to a gene; V was cut back by 2 bases and J by 7 bases. Germline CDR1 and CDR2: MDHEN and SYDVKM. The length of the CDR3 is 16 residues. The CDR3 DNA is TGTGCCAGCAGTTTACTCCCGGGACAGGGGACACCTGAGCAGTACTTC. It codes for CASSLLPGQGTPEQYF.

This clone was observed a single time. The chain uses TRBV27 and TRBJ2-7; a weak D match, TRBD1 (5 bases). Germline CDR1 and CDR2: MNHEY and SMNVEV (reference sequence). V was pared by 0 bases and J by 5 bases, with 8 bases between. The CDR3 has 13 amino acids. The CDR3 sequence: CASSLSRVHEQYF. The CDR3 region has the DNA TGTGCCAGCAGTTTATCCAGGGTTCACGAGCAGTACTTC.

The V gene is TRBV5-4, the J gene TRBJ2-1; 7 bases agree with TRBD2. The germline CDR1 and CDR2 sequences are SGHNT and YYREEE (reference sequence). CDR3 size: 15 residues. The V gene end was trimmed by 2 bases and the J gene end by 3 bases; junction bases not matched to a gene: 5. This CDR3 reads CASSFDSGYYNEQFF. The DNA of the CDR3 is TGTGCCAGCAGCTTTGATAGCGGGTACTACAATGAGCAGTTCTTC.